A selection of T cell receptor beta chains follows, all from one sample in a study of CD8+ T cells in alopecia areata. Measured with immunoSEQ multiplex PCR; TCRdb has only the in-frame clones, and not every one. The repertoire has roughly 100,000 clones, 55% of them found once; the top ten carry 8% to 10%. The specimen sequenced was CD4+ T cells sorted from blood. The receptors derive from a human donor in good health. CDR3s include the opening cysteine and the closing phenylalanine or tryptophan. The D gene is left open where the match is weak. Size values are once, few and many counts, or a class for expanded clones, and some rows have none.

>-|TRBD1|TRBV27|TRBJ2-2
CASSFLPRGLTGELFF
TGTGCCAGCAGTTTCCTACCCAGGGGGCTCACCGGGGAGCTGTTTTTT
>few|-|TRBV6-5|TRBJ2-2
CASRATGTGELFF
TGTGCCAGCAGGGCTACAGGGACCGGGGAGCTGTTTTTT
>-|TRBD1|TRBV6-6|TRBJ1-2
CASSGTGQRGYTF
TGTGCCAGCAGTGGGACAGGGCAACGTGGCTACACCTTC
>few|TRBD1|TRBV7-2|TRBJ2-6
CASSSQTGSGANVLTF
TGTGCCAGCAGCTCCCAGACAGGGTCTGGGGCCAACGTCCTGACTTTC
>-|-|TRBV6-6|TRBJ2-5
CASRTNQGEETQYF
TGTGCCAGCAGGACGAACCAGGGCGAAGAGACCCAGTACTTC
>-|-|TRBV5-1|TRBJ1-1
CASSLGRGAGNTEAFF
TGCGCCAGCAGCTTGGGGAGAGGGGCGGGGAACACTGAAGCTTTCTTT
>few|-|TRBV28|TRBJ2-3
CASSSPGTNTQYF
TGTGCCAGCAGTTCGCCCGGGACGAATACGCAGTATTTT
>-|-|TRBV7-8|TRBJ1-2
CASSLLGSGYTF
TGTGCCAGCAGCCTACTAGGTTCGGGCTACACCTTC
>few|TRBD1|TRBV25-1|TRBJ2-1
CASSEPGTGAYNEQFF
TGTGCCAGCAGTGAACCAGGGACAGGGGCTTACAATGAGCAGTTCTTC
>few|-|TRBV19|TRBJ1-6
CASSAAVNNSPLHF
TGTGCCAGTAGTGCAGCGGTCAATAATTCACCCCTCCACTTT
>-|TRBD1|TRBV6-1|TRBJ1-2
CASSGGQGMAPVGYTF
TGTGCCAGCAGTGGCGGACAGGGAATGGCCCCTGTGGGCTACACCTTC
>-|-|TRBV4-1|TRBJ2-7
CASSQVPGGTASSYEQYF
TGCGCCAGCAGCCAAGTCCCCGGGGGGACAGCATCCTCCTACGAGCAGTACTTC
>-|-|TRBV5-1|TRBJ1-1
CASTGGSNTEAFF
TGCGCCAGCACCGGCGGAAGTAACACTGAAGCTTTCTTT
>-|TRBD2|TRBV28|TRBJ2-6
CASSSGTDSGANVLTF
TGTGCCAGCAGTAGCGGGACCGATTCTGGGGCCAACGTCCTGACTTTC
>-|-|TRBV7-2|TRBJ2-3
CASSLQGGTDTQYF
TGTGCCAGCAGCTTACAGGGAGGCACAGATACGCAGTATTTT
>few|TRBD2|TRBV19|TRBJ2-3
CASTSGGSTDTQYF
TGTGCCAGTACCAGCGGGGGATCTACAGATACGCAGTATTTT
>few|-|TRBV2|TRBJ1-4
CASRRENEKLFF
TGTGCCAGCCGACGGGAGAATGAAAAACTGTTTTTT
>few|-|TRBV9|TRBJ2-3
CASSVVGDTQYF
TGTGCCAGCAGCGTAGTTGGGGATACGCAGTATTTT
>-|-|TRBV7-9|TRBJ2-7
CASSPESPGNYEQYF
TGTGCCAGCAGCCCAGAATCTCCGGGTAACTACGAGCAGTACTTC
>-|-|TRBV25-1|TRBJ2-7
CASSVPGEGRRLF
TGTGCCAGCAGCGTCCCGGGTGAGGGACGGAGACTCTTC
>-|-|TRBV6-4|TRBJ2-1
CASSRRGGYNEQFF
TGTGCCAGCAGCCGACGGGGTGGCTACAATGAGCAGTTCTTC
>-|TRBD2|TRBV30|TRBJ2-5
CAWKTGLVKETQYF
TGTGCCTGGAAGACGGGACTAGTCAAAGAGACCCAGTACTTC
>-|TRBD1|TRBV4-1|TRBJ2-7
CASSQVSGQTYEQYF
TGCGCCAGCAGCCAAGTTTCGGGACAGACCTACGAGCAGTACTTC
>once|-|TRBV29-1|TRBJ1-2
CSVEDFQYGYTF
TGCAGCGTTGAAGATTTCCAGTATGGCTACACCTTC
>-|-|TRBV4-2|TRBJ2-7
CASSQDSGPGTYEQYF
TGTGCCAGCAGCCAAGATTCCGGGCCAGGGACCTACGAGCAGTACTTC
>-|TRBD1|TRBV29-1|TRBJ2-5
CSVRLGTGIQETQYF
TGCAGCGTTAGGCTTGGGACAGGCATCCAAGAGACCCAGTACTTC
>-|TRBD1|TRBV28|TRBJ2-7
CASRGVGQGGEQYF
TGTGCCAGCAGGGGGGTGGGACAGGGCGGTGAGCAGTACTTC
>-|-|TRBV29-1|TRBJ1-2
CSGDLSGRYTF
TGCAGCGGGGATCTTTCGGGGCGCTACACCTTC
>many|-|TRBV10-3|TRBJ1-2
CAIKRAGEYRYTF
TGTGCCATCAAACGCGCAGGGGAGTATCGCTACACCTTC
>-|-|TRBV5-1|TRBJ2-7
CASSTHPPYEQYF
TGCGCCAGCAGCACCCACCCCCCCTACGAGCAGTACTTC
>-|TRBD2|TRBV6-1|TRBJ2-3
CASSDLAGIADTQYF
TGTGCCAGCAGTGATCTAGCGGGGATCGCAGATACGCAGTATTTT
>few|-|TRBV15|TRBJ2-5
CATSRPKETQYF
TGTGCCACCAGCAGGCCAAAAGAGACCCAGTACTTC
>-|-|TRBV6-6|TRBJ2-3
CASRGGGADTQYF
TGTGCCAGCAGGGGGGGCGGAGCAGATACGCAGTATTTT
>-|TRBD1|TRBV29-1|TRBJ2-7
CSVGGASQGVYEQYF
TGCAGCGTTGGGGGAGCGTCCCAGGGGGTCTACGAGCAGTACTTC
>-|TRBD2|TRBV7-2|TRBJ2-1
CASSLTSGGVGEQFF
TGTGCCAGCAGCTTAACTAGCGGGGGGGTTGGAGAGCAGTTCTTC
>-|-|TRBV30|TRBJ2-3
CAWSVGGLADTQYF
TGTGCCTGGAGCGTGGGGGGGCTAGCCGATACGCAGTATTTT
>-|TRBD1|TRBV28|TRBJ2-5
CATTGQFQETQYF
TGTGCCACCACGGGACAGTTCCAAGAGACCCAGTACTTC
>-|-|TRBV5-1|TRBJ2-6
CASRGVAGANVLTF
TGCGCCAGCAGAGGCGTAGCTGGGGCCAACGTCCTGACTTTC
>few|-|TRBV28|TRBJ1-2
CASSSGAQYGYTF
TGTGCCAGCAGTTCGGGGGCGCAGTATGGCTACACCTTC
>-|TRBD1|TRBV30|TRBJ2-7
CAWSLGGQVYEQYF
TGTGCCTGGAGTTTAGGGGGACAGGTCTACGAGCAGTACTTC
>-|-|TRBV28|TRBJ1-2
CASSLRLGGYTF
TGTGCCAGCAGTTTACGGCTAGGGGGCTACACCTTC
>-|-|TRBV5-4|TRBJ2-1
CASSLWLAAYNEQFF
TGTGCCAGCAGCTTGTGGCTAGCCGCCTACAATGAGCAGTTCTTC
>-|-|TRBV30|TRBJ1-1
CAWSKTLGGTEAFF
TGTGCCTGGAGTAAAACCTTAGGGGGCACTGAAGCTTTCTTT
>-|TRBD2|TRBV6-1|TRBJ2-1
CASRWTSAWFF
TGTGCCAGCCGCTGGACTAGCGCTTGGTTCTTC
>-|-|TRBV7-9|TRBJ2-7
CASSPDGPIWIYEQYF
TGTGCCAGCAGTCCCGACGGCCCGATCTGGATCTACGAGCAGTACTTC
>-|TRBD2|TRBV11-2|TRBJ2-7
CASSPTSGTRYEQYF
TGTGCCAGCAGCCCAACTAGCGGAACCCGCTACGAGCAGTACTTC
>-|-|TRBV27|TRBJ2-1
CASSSGHYEQFF
TGTGCCAGCAGTTCGGGACACTATGAGCAGTTCTTC
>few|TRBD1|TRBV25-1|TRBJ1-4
CASSDPGQGANEKLFF
TGTGCCAGCAGTGACCCTGGACAGGGGGCTAATGAAAAACTGTTTTTT